The source of this T cell receptor (beta chain) is a study of T cell repertoires in cytomegalovirus infection. Across the study: As its CMV epitopes, the study selected recently identified HLA-C-restricted and well-studied HLA-B-restricted targets. A matching HLA type, together with CMV infection, was signaled by public TCR beta signatures.

Overall study findings and caveats: Dominant in the ex vivo response were TCR beta clonotypes restricted by HLA-C and specific for CMV. Carriers of CMV plus the relevant HLA were identified by cumulative public TCR beta family frequency.

A single record per CDR3 protein comes from TCRdb applying MiXCR to the reads. Of 550,000 to 700,000 distinct CDR3 sequences in the sample, approximately 40% were seen once. Regarding this clonotype: Antigen unknown.

Source: cultured PBMCs, taken from culture after CMV antigen stimulation. The receptor was isolated from a human donor in good health (CMV status not recorded). Some clones in this sample may be carry-over from other donors' samples.

The CDR3 sequence is CASSSGQPTGGGYTF. As DNA, the CDR3 is TGTGCCAGCAGCTCGGGACAACCTACGGGGGGCGGCTACACCTTC. V usage is TRBV7-2 and J usage is TRBJ1-2; D possibly corresponds to TRBD1 (6 bases). Germline lookup yields CDR1 SGHTA and CDR2 FQGNSA. CDR3 length equals 15 residues. The V end lost 4 bases, the J end lost 8 bases, and 20 bases lay between the germline ends.